This T cell receptor (beta chain) derives from a study of blood T cell repertoires in COVID-19. The wider study: Some COVID-19 samples were acute and others convalescent; all came from the United States, Italy and Spain. Nucleic acid was either cDNA or gDNA, and it came from T cells, B-cell-depleted T cells, or PBMCs.

How the authors handled the data: Estimated nucleated cell counts came from reference gene primer amplification. TCRdb keeps only in-frame clones here, not all; method: immunoSEQ multiplex PCR. The DNA was the basis for D and trimming; V, J and clone size are from that table. The sample shows over 300,000 clones, 90% of them seen only once. The CDR3 is 15 residues long. V was clipped by 4 bases and J by 5 bases; unmatched bases: 7. The germline V gene encodes CDR1 SGHTA and CDR2 FQGNSA. Sequenced material: peripheral blood. This clonotype was sampled from a young man with active or convalescent COVID-19. V and J are TRBV7-2 and TRBJ1-2; the match to TRBD1 covers 10 bases. The DNA for the CDR3 is TGTGCCAGCAGCTCCATGGGACAGGGGATTTATGGCTACACCTTC. It specifies CASSSMGQGIYGYTF.